The source of this T cell receptor (beta chain) is a study of shared clonotypes between healthy human individuals (TCRdb year 2020). The study in broad terms: Two women and a few men aged 18 to 49 years were included in the cohort. Different laboratories and diverse techniques were used to prepare libraries and sequence TCR repertoires, to increase sequencing depth and limit assay-specific biases. To estimate repertoire size and how much clonotypes are shared between individuals, the study performed deep sequencing of blood TCR repertoires from roughly five healthy adults. Per donor, leukapheresis produced somewhere between about 0.94 and 9.5 billion PBMCs. For each donor, three plates each were used for CD4 naive and CD4 memory, two plates were used for CD8 naive, and one plate was used for CD8 memory.

General study outcomes and caveats: Across four donors, about 5% of naive CD4, approximately 4% of naive CD8, 2% to 2.5% of memory CD4, and under 0.45% of memory CD8 clonotypes were shared. Naive subsets generally had larger estimated clonotype richness than memory subsets did. Only blood was sampled, and tissue TCR repertoires likely differ from those in blood. Compared with non-shared clonotypes, the clonotypes found in all four sorted-subset donors had higher generation probabilities. Pairwise subsampling indicated that sequencing depth was expected to affect the degree of clonotype sharing among donors. Incomplete sequencing was indicated by rarefaction of sorted-subset datasets, despite the large sequencing depth. Because the study included only a small number of donors, the genetic and exposure-history diversity represented was limited.

The CDR3 starts with the cysteine, ends with the phenylalanine, and has 15 residues. Of the read, only the CDR3 DNA is kept; its 45 bases are in frame from base 1. CDR1 and CDR2, per the germline V gene (reference sequence), are GTSNPN and SVGIG. V is shortened by 3 bases, J by 5 bases, and the region joining them spans 14 bases. Using the deep immunoSEQ assay, multiplex PCR amplified TCR CDR3 regions from genomic DNA. For each cell subset, the extracted genomic DNA was distributed evenly across all wells of several immunoSEQ 96-well plates, and each plate served as one replicate. For sorted subsets, roughly 0.2 ug genomic DNA, equal to about 30,000 T cell genomes, was loaded into each replicate PCR. Purified libraries were quantified with a Qubit 3.0 fluorometer, sized on a Bioanalyzer 2100, and re-quantified with the KAPA Library Quantification kit. Every immunoSEQ 96-well plate was sequenced on a separate single-read 150-cycle Illumina NextSeq 550 flow cell. The source study handled its data this way. Because only junctional sequences without quality scores were contained in the immunoSEQ output, filtering matching that applied to full-length reads could not be performed. To assign V/J genes and CDR3, sequences were annotated using PyIR, a Python wrapper for IgBLAST v1.9, with IMGT germline references. Reads were removed for weak V/J assignments (E-value above 1e-6), missing CDR3, stop codons, out-of-frame junctions, or ambiguous translated residues. V3J clonotypes were defined as sequences sharing the same inferred V gene, J gene, and CDR3 amino acid sequence. To compute the percentage overlap between repertoires, the number of shared unique clonotypes was divided by the size of the smaller repertoire. Richness of each repertoire was evaluated using RTK rarefaction, the Chao1 estimator, and Recon v2.1 estimates of unobserved clonotypes. Generation probabilities for all TCRbeta clonotypes obtained by the gDNA method from a handful of donors were computed using OLGA. Entries here come from immuneACCESS through TCRdb and include only in-frame sequences with V and J called. Some clones fail to appear in such tables; in the studies checked, an unresolved V gene covers under half of the shortfall, and the cause of the remainder is unknown. The DNA was the basis for D and trimming; V, J and clone size are from that table. For this sample the table gives hundreds of thousands of clones, of which approximately 73% were detected only once. The top ten constitute around 1.8% of the sample.

With regard to this clone: Its antigen is unknown. The sample holds no much larger clone one base away, and base qualities are not on file.

Healthy HIV-negative adults with no recently reported acute infections or vaccinations were included as donors. Only Caucasian adults living in Nashville, Tennessee, USA were represented among the donors. CD4+ T cells were enriched through magnetic negative selection, after which naive cells were positively selected on CD45RA and the remaining negative fraction served as the memory subset. Blood was obtained by leukapheresis, after which PBMCs were separated by Ficoll-Histopaque density gradient centrifugation and cryopreserved in liquid nitrogen vapor phase. Purity and quantity of every magnetically sorted T cell population were checked by analytical flow cytometry. From each sorted fraction, genomic DNA was isolated and quantified by UV absorbance on a Nanodrop 2000c.

Sequencing used memory CD4+ T cells sorted from blood. The sample's cell subset or site label, in plain terms: CD45RA-negative fraction. The TCR was taken from a woman aged 25-40 years in good health. The sequence links TRBV30 to TRBJ1-6; perhaps TRBD1 is the D gene, with 6 bases matching. The nucleotides are TGTGCCTGGAGCATGCCGGGACACAATAATTCACCCCTCCACTTT. Its translation is CAWSMPGHNNSPLHF.